This T cell receptor (beta chain) emerged from a study of cytomegalovirus exposure and HLA in healthy donors. 13 Jbeta primers and 60 Vbeta primers were used for the PCR. Produced via immunoSEQ multiplex PCR; TCRdb's table is partial and in-frame only. The data show roughly 180,000 clones, with around 75% seen just once and around 2.5% held by the top ten. CDR3 length: 20 residues. The V gene's germline CDR1 is ENHRY and CDR2 SYGVKD. V lost 0 bases and J lost 4; bases outside the gene matches: 18. This chain links TRBV10-3 with TRBJ1-2; TRBD1 matches at 9 bases. Sequencing was carried out using PBMCs. The sequence was collected from a female donor in good health and CMV-seronegative. CDR3 sequence reads: CAISESGSWTGAYMGYGYTF. CDR3 in DNA: TGTGCCATCAGTGAGTCGGGAAGCTGGACAGGGGCCTACATGGGCTATGGCTACACCTTC.